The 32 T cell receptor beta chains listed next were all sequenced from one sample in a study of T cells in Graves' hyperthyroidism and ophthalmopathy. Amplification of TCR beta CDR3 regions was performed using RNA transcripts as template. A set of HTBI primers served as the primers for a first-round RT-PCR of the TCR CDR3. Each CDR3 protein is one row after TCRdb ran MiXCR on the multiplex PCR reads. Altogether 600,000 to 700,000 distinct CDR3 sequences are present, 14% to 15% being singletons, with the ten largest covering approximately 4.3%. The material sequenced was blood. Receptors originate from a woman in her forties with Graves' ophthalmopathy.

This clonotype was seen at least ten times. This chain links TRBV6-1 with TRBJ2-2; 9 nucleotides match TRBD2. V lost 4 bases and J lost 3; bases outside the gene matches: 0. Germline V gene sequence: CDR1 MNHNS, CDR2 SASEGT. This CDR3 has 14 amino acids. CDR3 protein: CASSGLADTGELFF. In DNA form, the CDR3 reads TGTGCCAGCAGTGGACTAGCGGACACCGGGGAGCTGTTTTTT.

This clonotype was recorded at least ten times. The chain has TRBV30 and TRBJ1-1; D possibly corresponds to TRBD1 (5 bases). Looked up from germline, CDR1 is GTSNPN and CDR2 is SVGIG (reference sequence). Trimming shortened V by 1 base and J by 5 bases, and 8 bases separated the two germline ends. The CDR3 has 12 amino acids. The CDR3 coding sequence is TGTGCCTGGAGTGCACGGGGGACTGAAGCTTTCTTT. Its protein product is CAWSARGTEAFF.

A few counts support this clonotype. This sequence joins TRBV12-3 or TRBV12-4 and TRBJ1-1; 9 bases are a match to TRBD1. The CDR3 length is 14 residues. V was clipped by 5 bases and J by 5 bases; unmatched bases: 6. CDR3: CASSDTGGRTEAFF. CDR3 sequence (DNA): TGTGCCAGCAGTGACACAGGGGGCAGGACTGAAGCTTTCTTT.

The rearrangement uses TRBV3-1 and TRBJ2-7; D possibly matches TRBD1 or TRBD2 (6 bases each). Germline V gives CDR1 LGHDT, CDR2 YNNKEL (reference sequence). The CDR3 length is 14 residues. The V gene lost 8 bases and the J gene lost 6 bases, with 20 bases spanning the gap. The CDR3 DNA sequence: TGTGCCAGCGCTAGAGGAGGGGGAGGCCTCGAGCAGTACTTC. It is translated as CASARGGGGLEQYF.

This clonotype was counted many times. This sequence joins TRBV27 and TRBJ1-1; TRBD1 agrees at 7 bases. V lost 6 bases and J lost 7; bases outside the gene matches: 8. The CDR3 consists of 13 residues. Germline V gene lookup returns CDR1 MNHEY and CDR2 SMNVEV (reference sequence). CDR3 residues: CASRLTGTGEAFF. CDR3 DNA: TGTGCCAGCAGACTGACAGGGACCGGTGAAGCTTTCTTT.

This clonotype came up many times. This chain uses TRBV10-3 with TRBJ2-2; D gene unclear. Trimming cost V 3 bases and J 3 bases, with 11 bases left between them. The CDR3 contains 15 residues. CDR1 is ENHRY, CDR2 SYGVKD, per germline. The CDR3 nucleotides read TGTGCCATCAGTGATATTAGACGAGACACCGGGGAGCTGTTTTTT. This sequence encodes CAISDIRRDTGELFF.

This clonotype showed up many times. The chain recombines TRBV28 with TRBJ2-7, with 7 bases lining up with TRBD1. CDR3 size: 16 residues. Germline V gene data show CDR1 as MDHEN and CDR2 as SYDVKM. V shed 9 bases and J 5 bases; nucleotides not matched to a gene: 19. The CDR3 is CASFFIDRAMRNEQYF. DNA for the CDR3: TGTGCCAGTTTCTTCATCGACAGGGCCATGAGAAACGAGCAGTACTTC.

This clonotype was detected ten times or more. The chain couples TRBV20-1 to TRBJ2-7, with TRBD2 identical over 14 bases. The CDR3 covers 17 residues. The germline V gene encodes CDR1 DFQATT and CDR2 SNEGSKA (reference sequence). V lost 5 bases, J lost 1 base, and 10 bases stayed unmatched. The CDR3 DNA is TGCAGTGCTGGGGGGCCCGGGACTAGCGGGAGTTCCTACGAGCAGTACTTC. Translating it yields CSAGGPGTSGSSYEQYF.

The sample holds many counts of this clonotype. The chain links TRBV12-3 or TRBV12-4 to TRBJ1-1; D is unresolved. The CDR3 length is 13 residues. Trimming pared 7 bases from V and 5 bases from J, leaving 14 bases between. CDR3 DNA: TGTGCCAGCAATCCGGGAGTAGGGACTGAAGCTTTCTTT. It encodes CASNPGVGTEAFF.

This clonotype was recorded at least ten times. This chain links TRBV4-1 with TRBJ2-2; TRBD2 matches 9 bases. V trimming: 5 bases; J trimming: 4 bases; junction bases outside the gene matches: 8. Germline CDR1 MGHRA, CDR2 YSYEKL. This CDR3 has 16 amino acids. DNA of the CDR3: TGCGCCAGCAGCACCCCTAGCGGGATGAGCACCGGGGAGCTGTTTTTT. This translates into CASSTPSGMSTGELFF.

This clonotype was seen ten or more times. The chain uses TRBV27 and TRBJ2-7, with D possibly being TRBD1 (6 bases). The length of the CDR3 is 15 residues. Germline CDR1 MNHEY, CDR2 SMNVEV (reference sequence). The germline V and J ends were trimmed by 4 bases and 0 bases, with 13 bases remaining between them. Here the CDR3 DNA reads TGTGCCAGCAGTTGGAGTATGGACAGCTCCTACGAGCAGTACTTC. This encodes CASSWSMDSSYEQYF.

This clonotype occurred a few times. The CDR3 spells CASSRTVLDKNIQYF. DNA for the CDR3: TGTGCCAGTAGTAGGACAGTTCTGGACAAAAACATTCAGTACTTC. This chain uses TRBV19 with TRBJ2-4, with a weak D call TRBD1 (6 bases). Germline V gene sequence: CDR1 LNHDA, CDR2 SQIVND (reference sequence). The CDR3 is 15 amino acids. Trimming removed 4 bases at V and 3 bases at J, with 13 bases between.

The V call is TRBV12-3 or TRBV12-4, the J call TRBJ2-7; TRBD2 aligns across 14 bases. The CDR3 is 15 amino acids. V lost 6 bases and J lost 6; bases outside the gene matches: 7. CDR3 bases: TGTGCCAGCAGAAGACTAGCGGGAGGGCCAGGCGAGCAGTACTTC. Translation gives CASRRLAGGPGEQYF.

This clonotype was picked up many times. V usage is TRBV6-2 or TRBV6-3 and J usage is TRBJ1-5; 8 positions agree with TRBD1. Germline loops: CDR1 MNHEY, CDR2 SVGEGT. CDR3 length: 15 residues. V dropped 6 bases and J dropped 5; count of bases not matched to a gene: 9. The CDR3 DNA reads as TGTGCCAGCAGGTTCCTGACAGGGGATGATCAGCCCCAGCATTTT. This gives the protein CASRFLTGDDQPQHF.

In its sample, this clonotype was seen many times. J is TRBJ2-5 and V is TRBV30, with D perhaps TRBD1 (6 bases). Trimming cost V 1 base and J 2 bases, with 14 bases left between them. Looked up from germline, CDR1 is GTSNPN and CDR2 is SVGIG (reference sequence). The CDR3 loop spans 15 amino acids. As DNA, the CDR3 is TGTGCCTGGAGTGCAGGGGCCGCATATCAAGAGACCCAGTACTTC. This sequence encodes CAWSAGAAYQETQYF.

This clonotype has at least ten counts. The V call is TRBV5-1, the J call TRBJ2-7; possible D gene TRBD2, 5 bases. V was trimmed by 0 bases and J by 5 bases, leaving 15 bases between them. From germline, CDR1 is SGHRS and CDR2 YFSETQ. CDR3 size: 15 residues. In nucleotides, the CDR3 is TGCGCCAGCAGCTTGGTATCGAGCGGCCTCAACGAGCAGTACTTC. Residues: CASSLVSSGLNEQYF.

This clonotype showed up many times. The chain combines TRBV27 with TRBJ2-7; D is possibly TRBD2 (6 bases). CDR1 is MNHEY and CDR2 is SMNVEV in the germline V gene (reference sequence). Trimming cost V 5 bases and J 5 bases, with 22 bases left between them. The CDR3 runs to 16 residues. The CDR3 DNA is TGTGCCAGCAGTCATACACCGGGACTGAGCACCGACGAGCAGTACTTC. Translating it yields CASSHTPGLSTDEQYF.

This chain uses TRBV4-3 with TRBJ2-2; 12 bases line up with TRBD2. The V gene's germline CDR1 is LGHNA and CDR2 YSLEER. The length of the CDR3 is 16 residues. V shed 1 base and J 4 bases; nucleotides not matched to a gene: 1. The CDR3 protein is CASSQGLAGVTGELFF. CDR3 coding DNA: TGCGCCAGCAGCCAAGGACTAGCGGGAGTCACCGGGGAGCTGTTTTTT.

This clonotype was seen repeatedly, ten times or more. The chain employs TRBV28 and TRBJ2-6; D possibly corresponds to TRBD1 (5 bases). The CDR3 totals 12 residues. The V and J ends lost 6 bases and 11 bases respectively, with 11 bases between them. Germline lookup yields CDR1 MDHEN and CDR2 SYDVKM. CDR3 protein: CASSPGPDVLTF. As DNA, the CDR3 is TGTGCCAGCAGCCCAGGGCCCGACGTCCTGACTTTC.

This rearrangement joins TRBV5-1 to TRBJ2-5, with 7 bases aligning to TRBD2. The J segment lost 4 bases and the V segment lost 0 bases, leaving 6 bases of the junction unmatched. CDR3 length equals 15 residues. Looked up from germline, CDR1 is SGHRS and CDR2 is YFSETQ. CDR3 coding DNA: TGCGCCAGCAGCTTGGAGACCGGGGGGACAGAGACCCAGTACTTC. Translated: CASSLETGGTETQYF.

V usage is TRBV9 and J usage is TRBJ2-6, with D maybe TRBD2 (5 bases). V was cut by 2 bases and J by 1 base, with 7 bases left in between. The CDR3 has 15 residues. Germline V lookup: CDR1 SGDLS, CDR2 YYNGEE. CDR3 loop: CASSVRGSGANVLTF. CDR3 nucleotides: TGTGCCAGCAGCGTCCGAGGGTCTGGGGCCAACGTCCTGACTTTC. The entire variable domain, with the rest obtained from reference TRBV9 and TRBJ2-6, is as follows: DSGVTQTPKHLITATGQRVTLRCSPRSGDLSVYWYQQSLDQGLQFLIQYYNGEERAKGNILERFSAQQFPDLHSELNLSSLELGDSALYFCASSVRGSGANVLTFGAGSRLTVL.

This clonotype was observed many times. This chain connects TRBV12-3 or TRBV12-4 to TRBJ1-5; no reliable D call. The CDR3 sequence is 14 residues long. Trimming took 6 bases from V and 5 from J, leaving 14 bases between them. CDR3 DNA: TGTGCCAGCAGACTGGGGTTTAATGATCAGCCCCAGCATTTT. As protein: CASRLGFNDQPQHF.

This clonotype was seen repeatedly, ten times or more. This CDR3 reads CASSMSRQAGGDTEAFF. DNA of the CDR3: TGTGCCAGCAGCATGAGTCGACAGGCAGGGGGGGACACTGAAGCTTTCTTT. V is TRBV5-4 and J is TRBJ1-1; 7 bases are a match to TRBD1. V lost 4 bases and J lost 3; bases outside the gene matches: 15. This CDR3 is built from 17 residues. CDR1 SGHNT and CDR2 YYREEE come from the germline V gene (reference sequence). The variable domain in full, completed from reference TRBV5-4 and TRBJ1-1, reads ETGVTQSPTHLIKTRGQQVTLRCSSQSGHNTVSWYQQALGQGPQFIFQYYREEENGRGNFPPRFSGLQFPNYSSELNVNALELDDSALYLCASSMSRQAGGDTEAFFGQGTRLTVV.

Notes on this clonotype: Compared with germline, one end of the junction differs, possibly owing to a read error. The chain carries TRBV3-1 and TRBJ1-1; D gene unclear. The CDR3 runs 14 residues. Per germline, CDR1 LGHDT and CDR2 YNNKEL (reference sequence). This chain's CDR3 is CASSARNLGTEAFF. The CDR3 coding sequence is TGTGCTAGCAGCGCCAGGAACCTGGGGACTGAAGCTTTCTTT.

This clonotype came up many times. Here the CDR3 DNA reads TGCAGCGTTGAAGATTCGTACGAGCAGTACTTC. Its protein is CSVEDSYEQYF. The chain recombines TRBV29-1 with TRBJ2-7; no definite D call. Germline CDR1 SQVTM, CDR2 ANQGSEA. This CDR3 spans 11 amino acids. The V end lost 0 bases, the J end lost 4 bases, and 4 bases lay between the germline ends.

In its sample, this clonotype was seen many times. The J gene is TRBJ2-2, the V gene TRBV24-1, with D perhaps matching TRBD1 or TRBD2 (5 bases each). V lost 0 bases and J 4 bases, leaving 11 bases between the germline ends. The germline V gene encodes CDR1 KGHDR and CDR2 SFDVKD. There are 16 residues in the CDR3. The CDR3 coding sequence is TGTGCCACCAGTGATTTGGGCAAGGGGAGCACCGGGGAGCTGTTTTTT. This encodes CATSDLGKGSTGELFF.

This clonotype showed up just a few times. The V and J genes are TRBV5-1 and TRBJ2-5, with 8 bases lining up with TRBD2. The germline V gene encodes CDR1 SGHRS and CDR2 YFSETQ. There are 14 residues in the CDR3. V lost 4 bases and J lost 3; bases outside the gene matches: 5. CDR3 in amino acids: CASSREGVEETQYF. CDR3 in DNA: TGCGCCAGCAGCCGGGAGGGCGTAGAAGAGACCCAGTACTTC.

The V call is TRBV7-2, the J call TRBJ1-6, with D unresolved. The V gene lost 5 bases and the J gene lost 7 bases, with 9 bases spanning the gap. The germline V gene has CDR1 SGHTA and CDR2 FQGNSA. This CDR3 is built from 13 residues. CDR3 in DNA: TGTGCCAGCAGCCTAGAGATGAATTCACCCCTCCACTTT. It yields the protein CASSLEMNSPLHF.

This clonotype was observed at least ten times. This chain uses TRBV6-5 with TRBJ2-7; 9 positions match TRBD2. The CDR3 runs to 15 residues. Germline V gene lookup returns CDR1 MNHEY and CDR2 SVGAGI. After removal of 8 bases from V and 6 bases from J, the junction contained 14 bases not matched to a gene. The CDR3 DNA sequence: TGTGCCAGCGGCCCAGTAGTGGGACTAGCTTCCGAGCAGTACTTC. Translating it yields CASGPVVGLASEQYF.

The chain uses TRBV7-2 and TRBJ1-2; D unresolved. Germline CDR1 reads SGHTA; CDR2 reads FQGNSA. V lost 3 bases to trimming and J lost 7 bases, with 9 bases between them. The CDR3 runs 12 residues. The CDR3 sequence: CASSLPGRGYTF. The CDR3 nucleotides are TGTGCCAGCAGCTTGCCAGGTCGTGGCTACACCTTC. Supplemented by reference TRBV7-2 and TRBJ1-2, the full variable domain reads GAGVSQSPSNKVTEKGKDVELRCDPISGHTALYWYRQSLGQGLEFLIYFQGNSAPDKSGLPSDRFSAERTGGSVSTLTIQRTQQEDSAVYLCASSLPGRGYTFGSGTRLTVV.

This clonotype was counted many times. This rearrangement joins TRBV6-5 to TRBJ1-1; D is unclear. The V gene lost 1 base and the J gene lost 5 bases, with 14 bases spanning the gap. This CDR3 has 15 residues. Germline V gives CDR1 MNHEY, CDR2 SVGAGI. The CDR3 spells CASSYLTTLGTEAFF. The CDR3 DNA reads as TGTGCCAGCAGTTACTTAACCACACTAGGGACTGAAGCTTTCTTT.

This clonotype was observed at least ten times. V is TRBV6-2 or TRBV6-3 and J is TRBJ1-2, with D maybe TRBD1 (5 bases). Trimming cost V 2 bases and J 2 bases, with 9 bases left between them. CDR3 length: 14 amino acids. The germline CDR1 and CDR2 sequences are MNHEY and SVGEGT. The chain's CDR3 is CASSYVPGNYGYTF. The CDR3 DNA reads TGTGCCAGCAGTTACGTTCCAGGGAACTATGGCTACACCTTC.